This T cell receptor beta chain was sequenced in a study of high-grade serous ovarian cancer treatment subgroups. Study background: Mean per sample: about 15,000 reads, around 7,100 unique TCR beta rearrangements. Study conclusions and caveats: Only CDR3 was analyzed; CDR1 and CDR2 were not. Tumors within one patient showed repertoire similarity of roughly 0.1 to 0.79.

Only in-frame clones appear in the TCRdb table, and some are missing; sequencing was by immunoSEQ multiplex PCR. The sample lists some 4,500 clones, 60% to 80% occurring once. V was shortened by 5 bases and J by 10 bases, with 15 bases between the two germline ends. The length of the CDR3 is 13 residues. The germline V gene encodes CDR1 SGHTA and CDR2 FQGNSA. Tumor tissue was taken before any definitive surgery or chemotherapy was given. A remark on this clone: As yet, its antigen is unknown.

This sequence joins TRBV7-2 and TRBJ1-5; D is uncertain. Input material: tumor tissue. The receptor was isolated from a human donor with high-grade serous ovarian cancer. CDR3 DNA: TGTGCCAGCAGCCCTCGGCCCCTTGAACCCCAGCATTTT. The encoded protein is CASSPRPLEPQHF. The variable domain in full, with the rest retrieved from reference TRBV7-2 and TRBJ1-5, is GAGVSQSPSNKVTEKGKDVELRCDPISGHTALYWYRQSLGQGLEFLIYFQGNSAPDKSGLPSDRFSAERTGGSVSTLTIQRTQQEDSAVYLCASSPRPLEPQHFGDGTRLSIL.